In its sample, the clone carrying this TCR beta chain was seen a few times. Antigen: not known. Germline loops: CDR1 SNHLY, CDR2 FYNNEI. V was pared by 5 bases and J by 2 bases, with 14 bases between. The CDR3 runs to 15 residues. The sample comes from a study of beta chain features in type 1 diabetes. Study-level results: cDNA-based sequencing might over-represent cells highly expressing TCR.

The whole isolated RNA underwent reverse transcription, so sequencing captured expressed TCRB transcripts. The repertoire was sequenced with immunoSEQ multiplex PCR; TCRdb's copy has only in-frame clones and lacks some. The profile shows 250,000 to 350,000 clones, 8% to 13% of them singletons. Specimen: naive CD4+ T cells from blood. The chain joins TRBV2 to TRBJ2-3, with a possible D match to TRBD1 (6 bases). The TCR sequence derives from a woman under 40 in good health. The CDR3 protein is CASSNRVGYTDTQYF. The CDR3 coding sequence is TGTGCCAGCAGTAACAGGGTGGGATACACAGATACGCAGTATTTT.